The sample holds a few counts of the clone carrying this T cell receptor beta chain. The antigen is undetermined. A much bigger clone sits one base away, suggesting this may be a read error. This sample was taken from a study of beta chain features in type 1 diabetes. Study outcomes and limitations: Shorter TCRB CDR3s, moderately but significantly so, marked every one of the four CD4+ subsets in Type 1 diabetes patients. Healthy donors had naive, central memory and Treg TCRB repertoires that appeared less similar than those seen among patients.

Reverse transcribing all isolated RNA meant expressed TCRB transcripts were sequenced. Produced via immunoSEQ multiplex PCR; TCRdb's table is partial and in-frame only. The profile shows around 340,000 clones, approximately 9.9% of them singletons. Blood was collected once per donor into heparin, averaging about 120 mL. CD45RO/CCR7/CD25/CD127/CD95/CD27 separated CD4+ naive, central memory, regulatory and stem cell-like memory cells by sorting. This TCR derives from a man in his thirties or forties with type 1 diabetes. The sample comprised central memory CD4+ T cells from blood.

The CDR3 DNA reads TGTGCCAGCAGCCCGGACAGCTCTGGAAACACCATATATTTT. Its protein product is CASSPDSSGNTIYF. This chain joins TRBV7-2 and TRBJ1-3; D perhaps matches TRBD1 (6 bases). The V end lost 5 bases, the J end lost 0 bases, and 8 bases lay between the germline ends. The CDR3 spans 14 residues. Germline V gives CDR1 SGHTA, CDR2 FQGNSA. Full variable domain (outside the CDR3, taken from reference TRBV7-2 and TRBJ1-3): GAGVSQSPSNKVTEKGKDVELRCDPISGHTALYWYRQSLGQGLEFLIYFQGNSAPDKSGLPSDRFSAERTGGSVSTLTIQRTQQEDSAVYLCASSPDSSGNTIYFGEGSWLTVV.